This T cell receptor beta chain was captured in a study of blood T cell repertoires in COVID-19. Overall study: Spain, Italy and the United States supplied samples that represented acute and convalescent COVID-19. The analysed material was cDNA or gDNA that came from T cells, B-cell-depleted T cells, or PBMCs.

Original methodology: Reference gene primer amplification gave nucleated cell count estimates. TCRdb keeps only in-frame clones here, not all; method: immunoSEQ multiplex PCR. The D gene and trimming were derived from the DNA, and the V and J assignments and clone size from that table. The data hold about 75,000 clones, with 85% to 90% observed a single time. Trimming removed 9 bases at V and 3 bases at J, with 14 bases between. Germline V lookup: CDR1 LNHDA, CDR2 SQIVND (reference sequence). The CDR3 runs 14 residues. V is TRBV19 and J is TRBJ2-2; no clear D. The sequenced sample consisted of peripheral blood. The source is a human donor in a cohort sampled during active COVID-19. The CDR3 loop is CASSPQAYTGELFF. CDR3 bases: TGTGCCAGCAGCCCCCAAGCGTACACCGGGGAGCTGTTTTTT.